The present T cell receptor beta chain was sequenced within a study of immune evolution from preneoplasia to lung adenocarcinoma. V lost 3 bases and J 7 bases, leaving 16 bases between the germline ends. Per the germline V gene, CDR1 is LGHNT and CDR2 is FRNRAP. This CDR3 region has 15 residues. Data came from immunoSEQ multiplex PCR; TCRdb stores just in-frame clones and leaves some out. The sample contains 1,500 to 2,000 clones, roughly 74% of which appear only once. This clone was counted a single time. Two lung cancer pathologists independently confirmed each histologic diagnosis. This chain joins TRBV12-5 and TRBJ2-1; D might be TRBD1 (6 bases). Sequences were obtained from FFPE atypical adenomatous hyperplasia tissue from the lung. The subset is: atypical adenomatous hyperplasia (AAH), lung preneoplasia. This sequence originates from a person aged 65-85 years with lung adenocarcinoma. CDR3 sequence (DNA): TGTGCTAGTGGTTTATGGGGGCCTGGCCGGAATGAGCAGTTCTTC. Its protein is CASGLWGPGRNEQFF.